The 9 T cell receptor beta chains given below trace back to one sample, sequenced in a study of human T cells and chemical hapten exposure. Time point here: patch test 3, about 24 weeks after DPC sensitization. Treatment meaning: therapeutic diphenylcyclopropenone sensitization with weekly scalp DPC. Unfractionated whole blood was the source from which total RNA was extracted. Each CDR3 protein is one row after TCRdb ran MiXCR on the RACE reads. The sample carries 35,000 to 45,000 distinct CDR3 sequences, 12% recorded once. Sequences were derived from whole blood, sampled in connection with sensitization to the hapten diphenylcyclopropenone (DPC). The receptors were sampled from a woman aged 40 to 50 with alopecia areata. Some clones in this sample may be carry-over from other donors' samples.

This clonotype has at least ten counts. Here the CDR3 DNA reads TGTGCCAGCAGCTTGGCGGGGGGGCTAGAGACCCAGTACTTC. Protein: CASSLAGGLETQYF. The rearrangement links TRBV11-2 to TRBJ2-5; 9 bases match TRBD2. V shed 3 bases and J 4 bases; nucleotides not matched to a gene: 3. Germline lookup yields CDR1 SGHAT and CDR2 FQNNGV. The CDR3 totals 14 residues.

The table lists this clonotype with many counts. V is TRBV4-1 and J is TRBJ2-6; D is unclear. Germline V gives CDR1 MGHRA, CDR2 YSYEKL. The CDR3 is 16 amino acids. V was pared by 4 bases and J by 0 bases, with 10 bases between. The CDR3 DNA follows: TGCGCCAGCAGCCCCGGACCGGACTCTGGGGCCAACGTCCTGACTTTC. Translating gives CASSPGPDSGANVLTF.

The CDR3 DNA sequence: TGCAGTGCTCGACCCCGCTTAGGCAATGAGCAGTTCTTC. Amino acid sequence: CSARPRLGNEQFF. The chain employs TRBV20-1 and TRBJ2-1; unclear D gene. The CDR3 extends over 13 amino acids. Trimming pared 5 bases from V and 6 bases from J, leaving 14 bases between. CDR1 DFQATT and CDR2 SNEGSKA come from the germline V gene (reference sequence).

In this sample, this clonotype turned up many times. J is TRBJ2-1 and V is TRBV29-1; 7 bases fit TRBD2. The germline V gene encodes CDR1 SQVTM and CDR2 ANQGSEA. V dropped 4 bases and J dropped 1; count of bases not matched to a gene: 1. The CDR3 contains 13 residues. CDR3 DNA sequence: TGCAGCGTTGCGGGGGGTTCCTACAATGAGCAGTTCTTC. Protein product: CSVAGGSYNEQFF.

This clonotype appeared many times. This sequence joins TRBV21-1 and TRBJ1-1. TRBV21-1 is tagged as a pseudogene. The CDR3 has 12 residues. DNA for the CDR3: TGTGCCAGCAGCAAACAACACACTGAAGCTTTCTTT. Protein: CASSKQHTEAFF.

This chain connects TRBV3-1 to TRBJ2-7, with 10 bases fitting TRBD2. Per the germline V gene, CDR1 is LGHDT and CDR2 is YNNKEL (reference sequence). The CDR3 has 16 amino acids. The junction had 8 bases not matched to a gene; V was cut back by 1 base and J by 5 bases. The CDR3 sequence: CASSQVSGGRGHEQYF. DNA for the CDR3: TGTGCCAGCAGCCAAGTTAGCGGGGGGCGAGGTCACGAGCAGTACTTC.

The chain uses TRBV11-1 and TRBJ2-5; 7 bases line up with TRBD2. The V segment lost 5 bases and the J segment 0 bases; nucleotides outside the gene matches: 9. In germline, CDR1 is SGHAT, CDR2 FQDESV (reference sequence). The CDR3 runs to 16 residues. The CDR3 spells CASSPGQRDYQETQYF. DNA for the CDR3: TGTGCCAGCAGCCCCGGGCAGCGGGACTACCAAGAGACCCAGTACTTC. Combining the CDR3 with reference TRBV11-1 and TRBJ2-5 gives the whole variable domain EAEVAQSPRYKITEKSQAVAFWCDPISGHATLYWYRQILGQGPELLVQFQDESVVDDSQLPKDRFSAERLKGVDSTLKIQPAELGDSAMYLCASSPGQRDYQETQYFGPGTRLLVL.

This chain links TRBV10-3 with TRBJ2-7, with D tentatively TRBD1 (5 bases). The germline V and J ends were trimmed by 6 bases and 3 bases, with 9 bases remaining between them. Germline V gives CDR1 ENHRY, CDR2 SYGVKD. The CDR3 consists of 12 residues. This chain's CDR3 is CAISRVGYEQYF. The CDR3 DNA follows: TGTGCCATCAGCAGGGTCGGCTACGAGCAGTACTTC.

CDR3 protein: CSVGQGAGDTQYF. In nucleotides, the CDR3 is TGCAGCGTGGGACAGGGGGCCGGAGATACGCAGTATTTT. The genes are TRBV29-1 and TRBJ2-3; TRBD1 agrees at 12 bases. Germline V lookup: CDR1 SQVTM, CDR2 ANQGSEA. The CDR3 covers 13 residues. V lost 6 bases to trimming and J lost 5 bases; unmatched junction nucleotides: 3.